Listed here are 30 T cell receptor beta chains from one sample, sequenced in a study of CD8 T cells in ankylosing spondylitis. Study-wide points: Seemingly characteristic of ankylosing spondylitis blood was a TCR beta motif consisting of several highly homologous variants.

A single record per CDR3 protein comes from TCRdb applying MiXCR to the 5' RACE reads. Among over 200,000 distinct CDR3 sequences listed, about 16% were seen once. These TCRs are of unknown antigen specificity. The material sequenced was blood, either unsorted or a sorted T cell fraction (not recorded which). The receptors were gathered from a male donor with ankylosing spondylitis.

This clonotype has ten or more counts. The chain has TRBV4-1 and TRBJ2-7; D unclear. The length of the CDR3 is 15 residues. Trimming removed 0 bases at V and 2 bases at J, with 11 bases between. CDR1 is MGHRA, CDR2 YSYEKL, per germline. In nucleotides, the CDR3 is TGCGCCAGCAGCCAAGATCCCAGCGCGACCTACGAGCAGTACTTC. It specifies CASSQDPSATYEQYF.

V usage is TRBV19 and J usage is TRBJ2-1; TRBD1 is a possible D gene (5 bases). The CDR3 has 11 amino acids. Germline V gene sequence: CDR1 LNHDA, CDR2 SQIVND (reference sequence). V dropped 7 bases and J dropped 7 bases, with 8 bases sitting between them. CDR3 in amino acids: CASNRGNEQFF. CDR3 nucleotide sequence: TGTGCCAGTAATAGGGGTAATGAGCAGTTCTTC.

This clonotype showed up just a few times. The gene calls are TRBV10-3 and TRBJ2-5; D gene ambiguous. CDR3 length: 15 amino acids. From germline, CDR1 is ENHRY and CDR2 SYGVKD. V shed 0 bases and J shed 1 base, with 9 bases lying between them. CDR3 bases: TGTGCCATCAGTGAGTCGGCCGCCAGCCAAGAGACCCAGTACTTC. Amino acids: CAISESAASQETQYF.

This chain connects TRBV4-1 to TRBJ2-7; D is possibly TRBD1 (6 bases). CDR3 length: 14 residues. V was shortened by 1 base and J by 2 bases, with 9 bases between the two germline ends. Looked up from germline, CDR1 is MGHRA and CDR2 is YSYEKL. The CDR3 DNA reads TGCGCCAGCAGCCAAGGGGACACAGCCTACGAGCAGTACTTC. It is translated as CASSQGDTAYEQYF.

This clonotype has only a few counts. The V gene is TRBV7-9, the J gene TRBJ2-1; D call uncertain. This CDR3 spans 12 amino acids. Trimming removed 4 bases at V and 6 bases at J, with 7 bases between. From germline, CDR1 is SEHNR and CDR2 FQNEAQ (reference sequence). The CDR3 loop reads CASSYPSNEQFF. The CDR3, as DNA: TGTGCCAGCAGCTACCCCTCCAATGAGCAGTTCTTC.

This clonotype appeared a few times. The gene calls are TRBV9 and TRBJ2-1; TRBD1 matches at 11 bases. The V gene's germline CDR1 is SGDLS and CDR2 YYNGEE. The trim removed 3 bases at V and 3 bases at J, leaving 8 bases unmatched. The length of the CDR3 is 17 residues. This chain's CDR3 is CASSAQEGTGGYNEQFF. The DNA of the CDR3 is TGTGCCAGCAGCGCCCAGGAGGGGACAGGGGGCTACAATGAGCAGTTCTTC.

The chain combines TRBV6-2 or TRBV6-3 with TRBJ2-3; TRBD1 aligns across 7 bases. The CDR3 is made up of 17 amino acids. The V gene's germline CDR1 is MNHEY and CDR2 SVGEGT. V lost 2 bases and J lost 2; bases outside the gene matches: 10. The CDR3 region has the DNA TGTGCCAGCAGTTACCTATCAAGGGACAGACCCACAGATACGCAGTATTTT. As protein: CASSYLSRDRPTDTQYF.

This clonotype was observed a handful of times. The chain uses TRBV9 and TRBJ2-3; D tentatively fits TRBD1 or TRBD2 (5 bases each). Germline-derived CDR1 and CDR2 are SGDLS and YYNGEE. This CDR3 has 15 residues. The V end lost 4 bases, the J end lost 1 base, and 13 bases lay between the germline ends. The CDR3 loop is CASSPPGPRTDTQYF. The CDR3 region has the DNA TGTGCCAGCAGCCCTCCGGGACCACGCACAGATACGCAGTATTTT.

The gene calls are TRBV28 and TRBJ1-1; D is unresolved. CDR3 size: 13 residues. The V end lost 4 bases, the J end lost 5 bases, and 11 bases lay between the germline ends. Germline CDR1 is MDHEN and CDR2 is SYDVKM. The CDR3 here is CASSSPQVTEAFF. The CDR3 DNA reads TGTGCCAGCAGTTCCCCGCAGGTGACTGAAGCTTTCTTT. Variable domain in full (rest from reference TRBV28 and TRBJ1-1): DVKVTQSSRYLVKRTGEKVFLECVQDMDHENMFWYRQDPGLGLRLIYFSYDVKMKEKGDIPEGYSVSREKKERFSLILESASTNQTSMYLCASSSPQVTEAFFGQGTRLTVV.

CDR3 nucleotides: TGTGCCAGCAGTTACTCGGCTAGCGGGACCAATGAGCAGTTCTTC. Translating gives CASSYSASGTNEQFF. The gene calls are TRBV6-5 and TRBJ2-1, with TRBD2 matching over 9 bases. With V trimmed by 0 bases and J by 6 bases, 3 bases remained unmatched. This CDR3 region has 15 residues. Germline assignment: CDR1 MNHEY and CDR2 SVGAGI.

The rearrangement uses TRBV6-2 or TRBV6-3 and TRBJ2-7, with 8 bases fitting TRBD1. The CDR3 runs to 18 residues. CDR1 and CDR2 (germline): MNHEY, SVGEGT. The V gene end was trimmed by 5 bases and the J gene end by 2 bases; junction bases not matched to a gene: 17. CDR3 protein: CASSHGQGAASPAYEQYF. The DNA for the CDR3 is TGTGCCAGCAGTCACGGACAGGGAGCAGCCTCCCCCGCCTACGAGCAGTACTTC.

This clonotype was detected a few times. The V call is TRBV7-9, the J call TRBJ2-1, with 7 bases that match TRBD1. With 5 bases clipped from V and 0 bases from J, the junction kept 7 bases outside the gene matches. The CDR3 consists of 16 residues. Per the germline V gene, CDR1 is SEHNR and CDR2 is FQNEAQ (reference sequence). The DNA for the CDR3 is TGTGCCAGCAGCCCCCGGGACAGTTACTCCTACAATGAGCAGTTCTTC. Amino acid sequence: CASSPRDSYSYNEQFF. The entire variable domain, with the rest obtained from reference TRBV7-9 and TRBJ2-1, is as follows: DTGVSQNPRHKITKRGQNVTFRCDPISEHNRLYWYRQTLGQGPEFLTYFQNEAQLEKSRLLSDRFSAERPKGSFSTLEIQRTEQGDSAMYLCASSPRDSYSYNEQFFGPGTRLTVL.

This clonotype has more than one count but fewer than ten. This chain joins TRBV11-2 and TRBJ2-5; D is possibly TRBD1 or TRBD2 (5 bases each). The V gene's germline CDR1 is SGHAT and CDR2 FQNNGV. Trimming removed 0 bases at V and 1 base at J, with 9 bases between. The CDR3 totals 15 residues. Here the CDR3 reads CASSLDPRGQETQYF. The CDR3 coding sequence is TGTGCCAGCAGCTTAGATCCGAGGGGCCAAGAGACCCAGTACTTC.

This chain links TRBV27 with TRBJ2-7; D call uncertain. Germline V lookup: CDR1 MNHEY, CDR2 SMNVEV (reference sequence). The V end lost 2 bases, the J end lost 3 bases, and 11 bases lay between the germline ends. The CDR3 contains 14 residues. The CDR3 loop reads CASSLGQTHYEQYF. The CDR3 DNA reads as TGTGCCAGCAGTTTAGGTCAGACCCACTACGAGCAGTACTTC.

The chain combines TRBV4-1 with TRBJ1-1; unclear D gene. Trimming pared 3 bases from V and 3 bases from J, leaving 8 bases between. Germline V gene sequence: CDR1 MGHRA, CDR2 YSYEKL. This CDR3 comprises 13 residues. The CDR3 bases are TGCGCCAGCAGCCACCAACCTGACACTGAAGCTTTCTTT. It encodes CASSHQPDTEAFF.

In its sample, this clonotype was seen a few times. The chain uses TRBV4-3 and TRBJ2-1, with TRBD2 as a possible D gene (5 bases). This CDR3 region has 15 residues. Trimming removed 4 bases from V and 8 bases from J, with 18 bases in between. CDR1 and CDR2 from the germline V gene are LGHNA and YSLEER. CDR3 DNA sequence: TGCGCCAGCAGCCCAGGCGGACTCTGGCAGGATGAGCAGTTCTTC. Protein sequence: CASSPGGLWQDEQFF.

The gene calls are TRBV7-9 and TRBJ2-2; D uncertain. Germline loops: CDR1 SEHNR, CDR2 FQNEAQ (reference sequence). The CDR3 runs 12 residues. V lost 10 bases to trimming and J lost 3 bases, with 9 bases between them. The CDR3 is CATPRHTGELFF. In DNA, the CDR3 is TGTGCCACCCCGCGGCACACCGGGGAGCTGTTTTTT.

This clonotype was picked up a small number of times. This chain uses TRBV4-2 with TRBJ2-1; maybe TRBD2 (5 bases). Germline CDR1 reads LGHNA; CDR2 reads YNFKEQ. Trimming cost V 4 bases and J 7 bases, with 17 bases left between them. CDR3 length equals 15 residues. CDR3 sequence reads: CASSPTSLFENEQFF. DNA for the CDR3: TGTGCCAGCAGCCCAACTAGTTTGTTTGAGAATGAGCAGTTCTTC.

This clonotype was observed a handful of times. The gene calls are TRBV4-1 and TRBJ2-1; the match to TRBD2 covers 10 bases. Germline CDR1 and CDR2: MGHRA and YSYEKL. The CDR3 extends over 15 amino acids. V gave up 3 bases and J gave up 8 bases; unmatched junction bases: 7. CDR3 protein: CASSHPSGSDYEQFF. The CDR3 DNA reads TGCGCCAGCAGCCACCCTAGCGGGAGCGACTATGAGCAGTTCTTC.

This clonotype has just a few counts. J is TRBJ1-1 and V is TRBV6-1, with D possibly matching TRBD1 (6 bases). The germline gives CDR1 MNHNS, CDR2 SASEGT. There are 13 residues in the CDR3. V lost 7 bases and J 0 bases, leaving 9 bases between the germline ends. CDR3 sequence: CASKQGLNTEAFF. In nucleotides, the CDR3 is TGTGCCAGCAAGCAGGGGCTGAACACTGAAGCTTTCTTT.

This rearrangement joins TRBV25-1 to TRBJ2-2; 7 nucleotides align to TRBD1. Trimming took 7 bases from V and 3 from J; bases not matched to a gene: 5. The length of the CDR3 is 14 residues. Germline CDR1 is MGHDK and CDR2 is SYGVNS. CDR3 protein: CASKTGTDTGELFF. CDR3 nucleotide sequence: TGTGCCAGCAAAACCGGGACAGACACCGGGGAGCTGTTTTTT.

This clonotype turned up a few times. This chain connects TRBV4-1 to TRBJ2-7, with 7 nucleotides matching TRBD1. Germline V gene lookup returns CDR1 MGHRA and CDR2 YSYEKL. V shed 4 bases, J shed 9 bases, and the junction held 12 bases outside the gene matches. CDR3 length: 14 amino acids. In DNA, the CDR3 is TGCGCCAGCAGCCCATGGGACAGTCTACGAGTGCAGTACTTC. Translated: CASSPWDSLRVQYF.

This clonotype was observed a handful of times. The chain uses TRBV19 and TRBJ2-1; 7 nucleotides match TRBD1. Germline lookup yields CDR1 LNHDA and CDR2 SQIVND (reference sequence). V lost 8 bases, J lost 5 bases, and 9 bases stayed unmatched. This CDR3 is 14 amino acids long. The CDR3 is CASDRAFGNNEQFF. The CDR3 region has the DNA TGTGCCAGTGACAGGGCTTTCGGTAACAATGAGCAGTTCTTC. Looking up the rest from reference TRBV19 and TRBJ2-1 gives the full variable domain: DGGITQSPKYLFRKEGQNVTLSCEQNLNHDAMYWYRQDPGQGLRLIYYSQIVNDFQKGDIAEGYSVSREKKESFPLTVTSAQKNPTAFYLCASDRAFGNNEQFFGPGTRLTVL.

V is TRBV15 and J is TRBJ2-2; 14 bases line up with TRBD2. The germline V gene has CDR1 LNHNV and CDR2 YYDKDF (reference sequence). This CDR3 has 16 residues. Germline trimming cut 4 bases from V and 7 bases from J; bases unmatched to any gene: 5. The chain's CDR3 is CATSMGLAGVGGELFF. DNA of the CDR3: TGTGCCACCAGCATGGGACTAGCGGGGGTCGGCGGGGAGCTGTTTTTT.

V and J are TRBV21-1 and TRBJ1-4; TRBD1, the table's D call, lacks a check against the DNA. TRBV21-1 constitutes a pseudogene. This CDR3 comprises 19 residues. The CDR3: CASSQRRDREVGANEKLFF. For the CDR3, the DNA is TGTGCCAGCAGTCAAAGGCGGGACAGGGAGGTAGGGGCTAATGAAAAACTGTTTTTT.

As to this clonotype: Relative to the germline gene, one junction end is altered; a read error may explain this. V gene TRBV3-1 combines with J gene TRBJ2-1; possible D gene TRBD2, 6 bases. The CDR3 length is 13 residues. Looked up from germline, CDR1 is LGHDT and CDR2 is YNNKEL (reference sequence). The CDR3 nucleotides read TGTGCCAGCAGTCAACAGGACTACAATGACCAGTTCTTC. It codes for CASSQQDYNDQFF.

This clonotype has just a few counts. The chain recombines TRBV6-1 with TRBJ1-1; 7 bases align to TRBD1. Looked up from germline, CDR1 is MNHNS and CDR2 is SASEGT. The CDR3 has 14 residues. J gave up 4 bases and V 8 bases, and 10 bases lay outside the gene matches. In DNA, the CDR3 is TGTGCCAGCTCCTACGGACAGGAGGGCACTGAAGCTTTCTTT. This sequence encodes CASSYGQEGTEAFF.

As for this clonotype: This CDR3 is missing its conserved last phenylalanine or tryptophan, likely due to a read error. CDR3: CASSEGIEMSNEQFI. The CDR3 DNA follows: TGTGCCAGCAGTGAGGGAATCGAGATGAGTAATGAGCAGTTCATC. The rearrangement links TRBV2 to TRBJ2-1; no firm D call. V was cut by 3 bases and J by 7 bases, with 16 bases left in between. This CDR3 is 15 amino acids long. Germline CDR1 and CDR2: SNHLY and FYNNEI.

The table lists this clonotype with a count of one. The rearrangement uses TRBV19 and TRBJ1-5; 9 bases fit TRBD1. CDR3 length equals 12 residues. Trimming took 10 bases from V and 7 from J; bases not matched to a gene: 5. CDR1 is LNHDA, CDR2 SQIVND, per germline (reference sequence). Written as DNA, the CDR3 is TGTGCCACACAGGGGGCCGGGCAGCCCCAGCATTTT. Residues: CATQGAGQPQHF.

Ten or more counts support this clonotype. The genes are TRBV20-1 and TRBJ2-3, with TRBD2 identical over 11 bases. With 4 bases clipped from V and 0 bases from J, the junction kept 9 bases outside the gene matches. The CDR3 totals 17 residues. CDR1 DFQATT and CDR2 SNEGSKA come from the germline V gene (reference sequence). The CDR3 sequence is CSANGLAGGGSTDTQYF. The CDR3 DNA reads TGCAGTGCTAACGGATTAGCGGGAGGGGGGAGCACAGATACGCAGTATTTT.